This T cell receptor beta chain was captured by sequencing in a study of T cell changes during pregnancy in multiple sclerosis. Sequenced by immunoSEQ multiplex PCR; TCRdb stores in-frame clones only, minus some. The profile shows some 77,000 clones, 75% to 90% of them singletons. This clone occurred a few times. The germline gives CDR1 MGHDK, CDR2 SYGVNS. V was cut by 5 bases and J by 5 bases, with 12 bases left in between. The CDR3 loop spans 13 amino acids. The sample consisted of peripheral blood, taken before pregnancy. This TCR came from a female donor with multiple sclerosis, enrolled in a pregnancy study. The chain carries TRBV25-1 and TRBJ2-5; possible D gene TRBD1, 7 bases. The CDR3 region is CASSQGGRETQYF. The DNA for the CDR3 is TGTGCCAGCAGTCAGGGGGGTCGGGAGACCCAGTACTTC.